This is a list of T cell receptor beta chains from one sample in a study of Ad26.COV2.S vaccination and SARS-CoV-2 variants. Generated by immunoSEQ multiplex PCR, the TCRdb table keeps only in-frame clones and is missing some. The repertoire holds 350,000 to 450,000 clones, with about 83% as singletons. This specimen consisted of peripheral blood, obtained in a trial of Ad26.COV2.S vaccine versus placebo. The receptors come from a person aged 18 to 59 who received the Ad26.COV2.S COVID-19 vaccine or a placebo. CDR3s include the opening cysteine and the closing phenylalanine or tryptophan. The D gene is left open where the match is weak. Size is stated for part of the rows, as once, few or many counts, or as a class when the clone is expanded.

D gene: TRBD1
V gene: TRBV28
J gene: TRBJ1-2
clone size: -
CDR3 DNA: TGTGCCAGCAGTTTTTTTGGGCTAGTAGCGACAGGGGATAACTATGGCTACACCTTC
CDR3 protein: CASSFFGLVATGDNYGYTF

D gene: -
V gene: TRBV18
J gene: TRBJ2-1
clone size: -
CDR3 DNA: TGTGCCAGCTCACTCCAGGGGTTCGGGGGAAATGAGCAGTTCTTC
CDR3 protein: CASSLQGFGGNEQFF

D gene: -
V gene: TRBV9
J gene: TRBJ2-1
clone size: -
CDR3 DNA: TGTGCCAGCAGTTCACACTGGGGGGGGCAGACCGATGAGCAGTTCTTC
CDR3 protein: CASSSHWGGQTDEQFF

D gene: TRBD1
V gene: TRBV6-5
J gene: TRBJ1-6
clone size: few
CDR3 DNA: TGTGCCAGCAGTTTGCACAGGGGGCTCTATAATTCACCCCTCCACTTT
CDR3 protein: CASSLHRGLYNSPLHF

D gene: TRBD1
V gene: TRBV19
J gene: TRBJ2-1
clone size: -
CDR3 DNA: TGTGCCAGTAGCATACAGGGGCCCGATGAGCAGTTCTTC
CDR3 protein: CASSIQGPDEQFF

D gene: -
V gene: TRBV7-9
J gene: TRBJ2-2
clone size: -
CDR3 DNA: TGTGCCAGCGGGAACCAGGGCGCCACCGGGGAGCTGTTTTTT
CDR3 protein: CASGNQGATGELFF

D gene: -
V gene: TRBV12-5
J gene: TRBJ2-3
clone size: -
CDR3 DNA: TGTGCTAGTGGCTCCGTATTGCGGACAGATACGCAGTATTTT
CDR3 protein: CASGSVLRTDTQYF

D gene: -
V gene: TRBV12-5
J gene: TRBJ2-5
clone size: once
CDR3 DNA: TGTGCTAGTGGTTTGGTACTGGGGCCGAGGACCCAGTACTTC
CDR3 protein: CASGLVLGPRTQYF

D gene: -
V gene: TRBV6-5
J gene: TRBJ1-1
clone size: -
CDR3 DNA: TGTGCCAGCAGTTACGGCCGGGATACCATGAACACTGAAGCTTTCTTT
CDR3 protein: CASSYGRDTMNTEAFF

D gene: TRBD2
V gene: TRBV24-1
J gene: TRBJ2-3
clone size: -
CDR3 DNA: TGTGCCACCAGCCCCAAGCTACTAGCGGTGGGTACGCAGTATTTT
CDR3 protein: CATSPKLLAVGTQYF

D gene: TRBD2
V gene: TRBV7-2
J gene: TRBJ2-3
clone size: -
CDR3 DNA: TGTGCCAGCAGCTTAGGATTTGCGGGGGGAACAGATACGCAGTATTTT
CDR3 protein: CASSLGFAGGTDTQYF

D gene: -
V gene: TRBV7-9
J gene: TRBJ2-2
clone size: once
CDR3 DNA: TGTGCCAGCAGCTCTAATCCGAACACCGGGGAGCTGTTTTTT
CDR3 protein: CASSSNPNTGELFF

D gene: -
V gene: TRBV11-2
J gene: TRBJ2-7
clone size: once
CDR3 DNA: TGTGCCAGCAGCCCCAGTGCCCACCTCTACGAGCAGTACTTC
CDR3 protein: CASSPSAHLYEQYF

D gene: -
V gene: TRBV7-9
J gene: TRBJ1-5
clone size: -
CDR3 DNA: TGTGCCAGCGGCGTAGGACCCGATCAGCCCCAGCATTTT
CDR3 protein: CASGVGPDQPQHF

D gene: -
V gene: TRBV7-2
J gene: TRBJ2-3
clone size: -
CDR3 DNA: TGTGCCAGCAGCTTTGGGGGCGGTGCAGATACGCAGTATTTT
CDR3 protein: CASSFGGGADTQYF

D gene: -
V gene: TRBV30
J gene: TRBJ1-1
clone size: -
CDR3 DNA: TGTGCCGGCAAACAGGGCTTGATGAACACTGAAGCTTTCTTT
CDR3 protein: CAGKQGLMNTEAFF

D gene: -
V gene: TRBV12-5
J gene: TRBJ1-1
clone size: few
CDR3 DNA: TGTGCTAGTGGTTTGGTAGGGCGAGGAGCTTTCTTT
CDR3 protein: CASGLVGRGAFF

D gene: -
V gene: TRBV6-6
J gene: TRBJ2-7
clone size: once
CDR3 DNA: TGTGCCAGCAGTACCGACAGCAGCTCCTACGAGCAGTACTTC
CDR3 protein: CASSTDSSSYEQYF

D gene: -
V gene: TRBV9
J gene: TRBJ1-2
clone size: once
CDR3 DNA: TGTGCCAGCACCGCTCACGGCCAGGATGGCTACACCTTC
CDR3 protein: CASTAHGQDGYTF

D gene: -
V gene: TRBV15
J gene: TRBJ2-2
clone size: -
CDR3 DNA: TGTGCCACCAGCACCAGAGTCCGAGGGGAGCTGTTTTTT
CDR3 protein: CATSTRVRGELFF

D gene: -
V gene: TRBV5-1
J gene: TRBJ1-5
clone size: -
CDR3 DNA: TGCGCCAGCAGCTTGAGCCCGAATCAGCCCCAGCATTTT
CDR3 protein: CASSLSPNQPQHF

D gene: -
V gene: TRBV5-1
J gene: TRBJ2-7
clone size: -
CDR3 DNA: TGCGCCAGCAGCTTGAATTGGGGGGCCTACGAGCAGTACTTC
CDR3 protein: CASSLNWGAYEQYF

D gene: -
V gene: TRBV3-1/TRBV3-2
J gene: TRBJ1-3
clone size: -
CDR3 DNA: TGTGCCAGTGGTGGGTCTGGAAACACCATATATTTT
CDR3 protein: CASGGSGNTIYF

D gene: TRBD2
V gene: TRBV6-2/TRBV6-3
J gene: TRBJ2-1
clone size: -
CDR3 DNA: TGTGCCAGCAGCCTGACTAGCGGGGGCCGCAATGAGCAGTTCTTC
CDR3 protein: CASSLTSGGRNEQFF

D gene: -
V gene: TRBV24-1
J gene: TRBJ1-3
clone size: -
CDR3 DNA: TGTGCCACCAGTGTCCCCCGGGGGACTGGAAACACCATATATTTT
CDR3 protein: CATSVPRGTGNTIYF

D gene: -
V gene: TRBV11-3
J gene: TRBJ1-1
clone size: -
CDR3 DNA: TGTGCCAGCAGCTCCCGGGTCCATATACGGACTGAAGCTTTCTTT
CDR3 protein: CASSSRVHIRTEAFF

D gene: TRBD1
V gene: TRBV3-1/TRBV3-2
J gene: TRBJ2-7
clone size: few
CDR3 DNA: TGTGCCAGCAGCCCGACAGGGATCTACGAGCAGTACTTC
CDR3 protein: CASSPTGIYEQYF

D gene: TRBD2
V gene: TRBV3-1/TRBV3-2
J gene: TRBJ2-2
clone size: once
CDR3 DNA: TGTGCCAGCAGCCAAGGACTAGCGACCAACACCGGGGAGCTGTTTTTT
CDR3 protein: CASSQGLATNTGELFF

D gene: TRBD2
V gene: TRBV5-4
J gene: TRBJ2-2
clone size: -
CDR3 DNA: TGTGCCAGCAGGTTTACTAGCGGGAGTTCGCGCGGGGAGCTGTTTTTT
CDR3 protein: CASRFTSGSSRGELFF

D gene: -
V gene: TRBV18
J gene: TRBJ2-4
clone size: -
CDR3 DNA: TGTGCCAGCTCACCTGCGGATATAGCCAAAAACATTCAGTACTTC
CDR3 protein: CASSPADIAKNIQYF

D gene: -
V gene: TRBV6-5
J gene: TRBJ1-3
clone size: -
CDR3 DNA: TGTGCCAGCAGTTACTCGATGTCGGGGACAGGAAACACCATATATTTT
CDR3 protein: CASSYSMSGTGNTIYF

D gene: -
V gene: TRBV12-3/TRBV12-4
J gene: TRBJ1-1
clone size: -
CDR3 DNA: TGTGCCAACCGGGGGGGGAACACTGAAGCTTTCTTT
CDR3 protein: CANRGGNTEAFF

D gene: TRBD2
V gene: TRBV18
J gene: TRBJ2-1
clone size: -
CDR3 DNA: TGTGCCAGCTCAAACGCGGGGGTGGAGCAGTTCTTC
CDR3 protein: CASSNAGVEQFF

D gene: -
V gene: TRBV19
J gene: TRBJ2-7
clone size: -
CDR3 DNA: TGTGCCAGTAGCCCTTACCAGACAGGCCTCACCTACGAGCAGTACTTC
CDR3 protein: CASSPYQTGLTYEQYF

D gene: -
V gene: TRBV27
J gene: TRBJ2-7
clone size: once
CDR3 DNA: TGTGCCAGCAGTCCGCGCACGGGCCCTATGGAGTCCGAGCAGTACTTC
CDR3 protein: CASSPRTGPMESEQYF

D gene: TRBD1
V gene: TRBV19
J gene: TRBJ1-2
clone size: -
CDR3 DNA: TGTGCCAGTAGACAGGGGTCGGATGGCTACACCTTC
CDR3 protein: CASRQGSDGYTF

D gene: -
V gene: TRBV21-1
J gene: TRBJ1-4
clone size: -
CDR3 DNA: TGTGCCAGCAGCGCGTTCCTGGGGACAAGTGAAAAACTGTTTTTT
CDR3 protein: CASSAFLGTSEKLFF

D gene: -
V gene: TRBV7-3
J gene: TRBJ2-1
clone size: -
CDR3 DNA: TGTGCCAGCAGCTTAACCATGAGCTTGGGTGAGCAGTTCTTC
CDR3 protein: CASSLTMSLGEQFF

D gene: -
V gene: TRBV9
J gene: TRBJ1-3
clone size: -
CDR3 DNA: TGTGCCAGCAGCGGAACAGGGACGGGCTCTGGAAACACCATATATTTT
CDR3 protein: CASSGTGTGSGNTIYF

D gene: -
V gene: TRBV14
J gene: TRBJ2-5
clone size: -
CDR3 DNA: TGTGCCAGCAGCCGGTCACTTCAGACCCAGTACTTC
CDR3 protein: CASSRSLQTQYF

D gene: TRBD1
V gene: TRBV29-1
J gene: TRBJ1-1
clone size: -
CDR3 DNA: TGCAGCGCTCGGGACAGGCTGATGAACACTGAAGCTTTCTTT
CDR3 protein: CSARDRLMNTEAFF